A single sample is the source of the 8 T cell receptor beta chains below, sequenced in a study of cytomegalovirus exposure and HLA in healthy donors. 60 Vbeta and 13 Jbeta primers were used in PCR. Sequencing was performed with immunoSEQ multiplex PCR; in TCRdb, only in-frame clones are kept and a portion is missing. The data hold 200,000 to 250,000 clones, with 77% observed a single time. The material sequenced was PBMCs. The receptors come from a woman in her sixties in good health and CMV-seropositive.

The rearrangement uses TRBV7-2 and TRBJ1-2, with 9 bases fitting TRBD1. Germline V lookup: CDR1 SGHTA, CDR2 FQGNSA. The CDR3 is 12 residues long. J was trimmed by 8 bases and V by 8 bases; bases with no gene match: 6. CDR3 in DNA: TGTGCCAGCCACCCCGGACAGGGGGGCTACACCTTC. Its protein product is CASHPGQGGYTF.

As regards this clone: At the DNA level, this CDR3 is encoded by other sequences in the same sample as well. The CDR3 loop reads CASSPRTASTDTQYF. The CDR3 coding sequence is TGTGCCAGCAGCCCCCGGACAGCTAGCACAGATACGCAGTATTTT. The chain is built from TRBV9 and TRBJ2-3; the D gene is possibly TRBD1 (6 bases). This CDR3 has 15 amino acids. From germline, CDR1 is SGDLS and CDR2 YYNGEE. Trimming cost V 4 bases and J 0 bases, with 12 bases left between them.

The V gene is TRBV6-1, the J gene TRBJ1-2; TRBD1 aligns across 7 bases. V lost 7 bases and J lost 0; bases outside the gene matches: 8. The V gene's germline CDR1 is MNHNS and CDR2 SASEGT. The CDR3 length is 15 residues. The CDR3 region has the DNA TGTGCCAGCACGCGAACACAGGGGACTAACTATGGCTACACCTTC. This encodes CASTRTQGTNYGYTF.

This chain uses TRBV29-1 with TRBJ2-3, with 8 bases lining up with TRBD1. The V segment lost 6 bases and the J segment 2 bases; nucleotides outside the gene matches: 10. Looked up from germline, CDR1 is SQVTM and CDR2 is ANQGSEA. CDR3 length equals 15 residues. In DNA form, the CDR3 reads TGCAGCGTGCAACCGACAGGGGTCTACACAGATACGCAGTATTTT. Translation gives CSVQPTGVYTDTQYF.

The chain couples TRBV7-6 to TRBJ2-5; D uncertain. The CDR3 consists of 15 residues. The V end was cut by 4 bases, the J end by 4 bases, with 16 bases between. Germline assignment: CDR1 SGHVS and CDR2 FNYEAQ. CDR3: CASSSRDQPGETQYF. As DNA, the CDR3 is TGTGCCAGCAGCTCGAGAGATCAGCCAGGAGAGACCCAGTACTTC. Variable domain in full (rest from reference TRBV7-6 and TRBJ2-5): GAGVSQSPRYKVTKRGQDVALRCDPISGHVSLYWYRQALGQGPEFLTYFNYEAQQDKSGLPNDRFSAERPEGSISTLTIQRTEQRDSAMYRCASSSRDQPGETQYFGPGTRLLVL.

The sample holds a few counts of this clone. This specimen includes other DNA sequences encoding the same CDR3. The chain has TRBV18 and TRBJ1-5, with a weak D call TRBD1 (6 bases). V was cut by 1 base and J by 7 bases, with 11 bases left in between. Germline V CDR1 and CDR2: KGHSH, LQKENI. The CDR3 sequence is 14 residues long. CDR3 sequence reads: CASSPRDTDQPQHF. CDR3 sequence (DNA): TGTGCCAGCTCACCACGGGACACGGACCAGCCCCAGCATTTT.

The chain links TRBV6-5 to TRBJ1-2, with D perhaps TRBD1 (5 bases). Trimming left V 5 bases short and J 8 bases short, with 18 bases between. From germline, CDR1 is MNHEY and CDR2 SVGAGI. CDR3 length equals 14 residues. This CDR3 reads CASSGGTESRGYTF. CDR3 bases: TGTGCCAGCAGTGGCGGGACGGAGTCCAGGGGCTACACCTTC.

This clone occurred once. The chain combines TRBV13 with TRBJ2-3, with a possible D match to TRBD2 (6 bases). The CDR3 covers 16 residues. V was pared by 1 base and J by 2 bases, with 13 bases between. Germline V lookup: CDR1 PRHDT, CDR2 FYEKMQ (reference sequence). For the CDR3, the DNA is TGTGCCAGCAGCTTAGAGACCGGGGGATTCACAGATACGCAGTATTTT. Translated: CASSLETGGFTDTQYF. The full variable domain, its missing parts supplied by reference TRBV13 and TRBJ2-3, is AAGVIQSPRHLIKEKRETATLKCYPIPRHDTVYWYQQGPGQDPQFLISFYEKMQSDKGSIPDRFSAQQFSDYHSELNMSSLELGDSALYFCASSLETGGFTDTQYFGPGTRLTVL.